This is a list of T cell receptor beta chains from one sample in a study of cytomegalovirus exposure and HLA in healthy donors. Sequenced by immunoSEQ multiplex PCR; TCRdb stores in-frame clones only, minus some. The sample contains some 180,000 clones, less than 80% of which appear only once. Source material: PBMCs. The receptor source for this set is a woman aged 25 to 39 in good health and CMV-seropositive. The CDR3 runs from the conserved cysteine through the conserved F or W. The D gene is left open where the match is weak. A row's size may be missing; if present it is once, few, many or a size class.

V: TRBV9
size: .
D: TRBD1
J: TRBJ1-5
DNA: TGTGCCAGCAGCGTAGCTGGGACAGGGGGTAGCAATCAGCCCCAGCATTTT
CDR3: CASSVAGTGGSNQPQHF

V: TRBV6-1
size: .
D: .
J: TRBJ2-1
DNA: TGTGCCAGCAGGGTACTAGCGGGGGACAGGGGTGAGCAGTTCTTC
CDR3: CASRVLAGDRGEQFF

V: TRBV10-1
size: .
D: TRBD1
J: TRBJ2-1
DNA: TGCGCCAGCAGTTACCGGGACAGGGGGCCCAGGGTCGACAATGAGCAGTTCTTC
CDR3: CASSYRDRGPRVDNEQFF

V: TRBV10-2
size: few
D: TRBD2
J: TRBJ2-5
DNA: TGCGCCAGCAGTGAGATCGGGTCTAGCGGAGAGACCCAGTACTTC
CDR3: CASSEIGSSGETQYF

V: TRBV5-1
size: .
D: .
J: TRBJ2-7
DNA: TGCGCCAGCAGCTTGGACGGGGGTTCCTACGAGCAGTACTTC
CDR3: CASSLDGGSYEQYF

V: TRBV6-1
size: few
D: .
J: TRBJ1-4
DNA: TGTGCCAGCACCCGGGGTGGGGGCACTAATGAAAAACTGTTTTTT
CDR3: CASTRGGGTNEKLFF

V: TRBV7-2
size: .
D: .
J: TRBJ1-1
DNA: TGTGCCAGCAGCCCGCAAATGGGGGGGAACACTGAAGCTTTCTTT
CDR3: CASSPQMGGNTEAFF

V: TRBV18
size: .
D: TRBD1
J: TRBJ1-5
DNA: TGTGCCAGCTCACCATCGGGACAGGGTGCAAATCAGCCCCAGCATTTT
CDR3: CASSPSGQGANQPQHF

V: TRBV18
size: once
D: .
J: TRBJ2-7
DNA: TGTGCCAGCTTATCTAGCGCGGACGAGCAGTACTTC
CDR3: CASLSSADEQYF

V: TRBV6-5
size: .
D: .
J: TRBJ1-4
DNA: TGTGCCAGCAGTTACTCGTCCGCAGGGAACAGCGAAAAACTGTTTTTT
CDR3: CASSYSSAGNSEKLFF

V: TRBV10-2
size: .
D: TRBD1
J: TRBJ1-2
DNA: TGCGCCAGCAGGGGTGGGACAGCTTCTAACTATGGCTACACCTTC
CDR3: CASRGGTASNYGYTF

V: TRBV11-3
size: few
D: TRBD2
J: TRBJ2-7
DNA: TGTGCCAGCAGCCCCGGGACTAGGTTCTACGAGCAGTACTTC
CDR3: CASSPGTRFYEQYF

V: TRBV7-8
size: .
D: TRBD1
J: TRBJ2-7
DNA: TGTGCCAGCAGCTGGCCCCGGACAGGGTACGACTACGAGCAGTACTTC
CDR3: CASSWPRTGYDYEQYF

V: TRBV7-2
size: few
D: TRBD2
J: TRBJ2-3
DNA: TGTGCCAGCAACCCGATCCCTAGCGGGGGGGATACGCAGTATTTT
CDR3: CASNPIPSGGDTQYF

V: TRBV4-3
size: .
D: .
J: TRBJ2-7
DNA: TGCGCCAGCAGCCAAGGGTCACTATTAATTTACGAGCAGTACTTC
CDR3: CASSQGSLLIYEQYF

V: TRBV5-6
size: .
D: TRBD1
J: TRBJ1-2
DNA: TGTGCCAGCAGCTTATTCTCGGACAGGGACTATGGCTACACCTTC
CDR3: CASSLFSDRDYGYTF

V: TRBV5-6
size: .
D: .
J: TRBJ1-1
DNA: TGTGCCAGCAGCTTACTAAATTCTGGCACTGAAGCTTTCTTT
CDR3: CASSLLNSGTEAFF

V: TRBV19
size: .
D: TRBD1
J: TRBJ1-5
DNA: TGTGCCAGTAGCGGACAGGGGGATCAGCCCCAGCATTTT
CDR3: CASSGQGDQPQHF

V: TRBV10-3
size: .
D: .
J: TRBJ2-3
DNA: TGTGCCATCAATGGAGACACAGATACGCAGTATTTT
CDR3: CAINGDTDTQYF

V: TRBV11-2
size: .
D: .
J: TRBJ1-4
DNA: TGTGCCAGCAGCTTAGATGTCTTCGTAGGGGCTAATGAAAAACTGTTTTTT
CDR3: CASSLDVFVGANEKLFF

V: TRBV5-1
size: few
D: .
J: TRBJ1-4
DNA: TGCGCCAGCAGCCTTGCCGGCGGTGAAAAACTGTTTTTT
CDR3: CASSLAGGEKLFF

V: TRBV11-3
size: .
D: TRBD2
J: TRBJ2-7
DNA: TGTGCCAGCAGCTTAGCTCCTAGCGGGAGATTCTCCTACGAGCAGTACTTC
CDR3: CASSLAPSGRFSYEQYF

V: TRBV4-2
size: .
D: TRBD1
J: TRBJ2-3
DNA: TGTGCCAGCAGCCAAGAACCCCTTATAGGGGGCGGGGATACGCAGTATTTT
CDR3: CASSQEPLIGGGDTQYF

V: TRBV29-1
size: once
D: .
J: TRBJ1-2
DNA: TGCAGCGTTGAAGAAGAGGAGAACTATGGCTACACCTTC
CDR3: CSVEEEENYGYTF

V: TRBV2
size: .
D: .
J: TRBJ2-1
DNA: TGTGCCAGTGGCGCCCGCAGGGATCAGGTCAATGAGCAGTTCTTC
CDR3: CASGARRDQVNEQFF

V: TRBV6-5
size: .
D: TRBD1
J: TRBJ1-5
DNA: TGTGCCAGCAGTGCCGGCGGGACAGGGAATCAGCCCCAGCATTTT
CDR3: CASSAGGTGNQPQHF

V: TRBV7-2
size: .
D: TRBD2
J: TRBJ2-7
DNA: TGTGCCAGCAGGAAAACTAGCGGGAGTTACGAGCAGTACTTC
CDR3: CASRKTSGSYEQYF

V: TRBV6-1
size: .
D: .
J: TRBJ1-5
DNA: TGTGCCAGCAGTTCGGACTTGCCTAGCAATCAGCCCCAGCATTTT
CDR3: CASSSDLPSNQPQHF

V: TRBV11-2
size: .
D: .
J: TRBJ2-7
DNA: TGTGCGGTTGAAGGCAGGATAACGGTCGAGCAGTACTTC
CDR3: CAVEGRITVEQYF

V: TRBV6-1
size: once
D: .
J: TRBJ1-5
DNA: TGTGCCAGCAGTGAATATCAGGGGATTATGCAGCCCCAGCATTTT
CDR3: CASSEYQGIMQPQHF

V: TRBV11-3
size: .
D: TRBD2
J: TRBJ2-4
DNA: TGTGCCAGCAGCTCAAGACGGGGACTAGGGGGGGGGAACATTCAGTACTTC
CDR3: CASSSRRGLGGGNIQYF

V: TRBV9
size: .
D: TRBD1
J: TRBJ1-3
DNA: TGTGCCAGCAGCGACTCTCAGGGGGAGACGGGAAACACCATATATTTT
CDR3: CASSDSQGETGNTIYF

V: TRBV11-3
size: .
D: .
J: TRBJ2-5
DNA: TGTGCCAGCAGCTCCCCCCCGGGGGAGACCCAGTACTTC
CDR3: CASSSPPGETQYF

V: TRBV19
size: .
D: .
J: TRBJ1-1
DNA: TGTGCCAGTAGTCGAACATCAGGGAACACTGAAGCTTTCTTT
CDR3: CASSRTSGNTEAFF

V: TRBV15
size: .
D: .
J: TRBJ2-7
DNA: TGTGCCACCAGCAGAGTCGAGGGAGCAACCTACGAGCAGTACTTC
CDR3: CATSRVEGATYEQYF

V: TRBV4-3
size: once
D: .
J: TRBJ1-2
DNA: TGCGCCAGCAGCCAAGATAGGGGGAAGTATGGCTACACCTTC
CDR3: CASSQDRGKYGYTF

V: TRBV11-3
size: .
D: .
J: TRBJ2-5
DNA: TGTGCCAGCAGCCCGACTAGGGGACAAGAGACCCAGTACTTC
CDR3: CASSPTRGQETQYF

V: TRBV9
size: .
D: .
J: TRBJ2-7
DNA: TGTGCCAGCAGCGCCCAGGGCGGACTAAAAAACGAGCAGTACTTC
CDR3: CASSAQGGLKNEQYF

V: TRBV7-6
size: .
D: .
J: TRBJ2-1
DNA: TGTGCCAGCAGTTCTCTTCGGGGGAAGTCCTACAATGAGCAGTTCTTC
CDR3: CASSSLRGKSYNEQFF

V: TRBV19
size: .
D: TRBD1
J: TRBJ1-2
DNA: TGTGCCAGTAGACCAGGGACAGGGGGCGGCTATGGCTACACCTTC
CDR3: CASRPGTGGGYGYTF

V: TRBV7-7
size: .
D: TRBD1
J: TRBJ2-7
DNA: TGTGCCAGCAGCGCCCAGACAGGGACCGAGCAGTACTTC
CDR3: CASSAQTGTEQYF

V: TRBV4-2
size: .
D: .
J: TRBJ2-7
DNA: TGTGCCAGCGGAGACTACGAGCAGTACTTC
CDR3: CASGDYEQYF

V: TRBV5-4
size: .
D: TRBD2
J: TRBJ2-1
DNA: TGTGCCAGCAGCCAGGGGCTAGCGGGAGGCTACTCCTACAATGAGCAGTTCTTC
CDR3: CASSQGLAGGYSYNEQFF

V: TRBV6-1
size: .
D: TRBD1
J: TRBJ2-7
DNA: TGTGCCAGCAGTGGCCGCTCCGGGACAGGCCCCTACGAGCAGTACTTC
CDR3: CASSGRSGTGPYEQYF

V: TRBV10-1
size: .
D: .
J: TRBJ2-7
DNA: TGCGCCAGCGGGGGGAAGAGCTCCTACGAGCAGTACTTC
CDR3: CASGGKSSYEQYF

V: TRBV13
size: .
D: .
J: TRBJ1-6
DNA: TGTGCCAGCAGCCCACGGGGAGTGGCTACGATATTGAATTCACCCCTCCACTTT
CDR3: CASSPRGVATILNSPLHF

V: TRBV5-1
size: once
D: TRBD1
J: TRBJ1-5
DNA: TGCGCCAGCAGCTTGGCTGGACAGGGGTTAGGCCAGCCCCAGCATTTT
CDR3: CASSLAGQGLGQPQHF

V: TRBV11-3
size: .
D: TRBD1
J: TRBJ2-7
DNA: TGTGCCAGCAGCTTAGTAGGGACAGGGACCTACGAGCAGTACTTC
CDR3: CASSLVGTGTYEQYF

V: TRBV7-9
size: few
D: TRBD1
J: TRBJ1-5
DNA: TGTGCCAGCAGCCCGGGACAGAACAATCAGCCCCAGCATTTT
CDR3: CASSPGQNNQPQHF

V: TRBV28
size: .
D: TRBD2
J: TRBJ2-1
DNA: TGTGCCAGCAGCGGGGGGGAGGGTTACAATGAGCAGTTCTTC
CDR3: CASSGGEGYNEQFF

V: TRBV30
size: .
D: TRBD1
J: TRBJ2-7
DNA: TGTGCCTGGAGTCGGGGCAGGGGGAAAGGCGAGCAGTACTTC
CDR3: CAWSRGRGKGEQYF

V: TRBV4-1
size: .
D: TRBD1
J: TRBJ2-5
DNA: TGCGCCAGCAGCCAACTGCCCTCCGGGACAGTTAAAGAGACCCAGTACTTC
CDR3: CASSQLPSGTVKETQYF

V: TRBV27
size: .
D: .
J: TRBJ2-7
DNA: TGTGCCAGCAGTTTATCGTTAACCTACGAGCAGTACTTC
CDR3: CASSLSLTYEQYF

V: TRBV5-1
size: .
D: TRBD1
J: TRBJ1-1
DNA: TGCGCCAGCAGCTTGGCTCTTGGGACAGCGTACACTGAAGCTTTCTTT
CDR3: CASSLALGTAYTEAFF

V: TRBV5-5
size: .
D: TRBD1
J: TRBJ1-2
DNA: TGTGCCAGCAGCCCCGACAGGGGACCTAACTATGGCTACACCTTC
CDR3: CASSPDRGPNYGYTF

V: TRBV10-3
size: .
D: TRBD2
J: TRBJ2-7
DNA: TGTGCCACGGCCCCGGGGGGGTCGCGGGACGAGCAGTACTTC
CDR3: CATAPGGSRDEQYF

V: TRBV4-2
size: few
D: .
J: TRBJ1-2
DNA: TGTGCCAGCAGCCAAGAAGCACCCCAAGGCTACACCTTC
CDR3: CASSQEAPQGYTF

V: TRBV5-1
size: .
D: TRBD1
J: TRBJ1-4
DNA: TGCGCCAGCGGAGTGACAGGGGGCGAGGAAAAACTGTTTTTT
CDR3: CASGVTGGEEKLFF

V: TRBV7-2
size: .
D: .
J: TRBJ2-5
DNA: TGTGCCAGCAGCTTATATCGGGAAGGTGGGACCCAGTACTTC
CDR3: CASSLYREGGTQYF